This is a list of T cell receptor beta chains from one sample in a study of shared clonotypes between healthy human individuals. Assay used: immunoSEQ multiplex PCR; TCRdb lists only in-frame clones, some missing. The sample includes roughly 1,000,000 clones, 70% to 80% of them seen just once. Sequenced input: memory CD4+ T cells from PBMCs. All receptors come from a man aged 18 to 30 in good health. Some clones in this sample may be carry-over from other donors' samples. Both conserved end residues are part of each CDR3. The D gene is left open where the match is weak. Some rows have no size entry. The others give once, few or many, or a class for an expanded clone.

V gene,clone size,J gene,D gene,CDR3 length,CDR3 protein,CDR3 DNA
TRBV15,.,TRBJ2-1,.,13,CATSRGTYNEQFF,TGTGCCACCAGCAGAGGTACCTACAATGAGCAGTTCTTC
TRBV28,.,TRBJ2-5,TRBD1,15,CASSSSGTAQETQYF,TGTGCCAGCAGTTCCTCCGGGACAGCCCAAGAGACCCAGTACTTC
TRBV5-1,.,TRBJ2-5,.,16,CASSSGTVGYQETQYF,TGCGCCAGCAGCTCCGGGACTGTGGGGTACCAAGAGACCCAGTACTTC
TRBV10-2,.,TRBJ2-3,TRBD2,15,CASKGAGLPQDTQYF,TGCGCCAGCAAGGGAGCGGGACTACCTCAGGATACGCAGTATTTT
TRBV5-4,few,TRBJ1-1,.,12,CASSFENTEAFF,TGTGCCAGCAGCTTTGAGAACACTGAAGCTTTCTTT
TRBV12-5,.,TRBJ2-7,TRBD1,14,CASARGQSSYEQYF,TGTGCTAGTGCCCGGGGACAGAGCTCCTACGAGCAGTACTTC
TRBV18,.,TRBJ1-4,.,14,CASSPSGANEKLFF,TGTGCCAGCTCACCCTCAGGTGCTAATGAAAAACTGTTTTTT
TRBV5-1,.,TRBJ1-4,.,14,CASSLGGTNEKLFF,TGCGCCAGCAGCTTGGGTGGGACTAATGAAAAACTGTTTTTT
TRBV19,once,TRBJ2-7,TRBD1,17,CASSIGSPQGSSYEQYF,TGTGCCAGTAGTATAGGTTCCCCACAGGGGAGCTCCTACGAGCAGTACTTC
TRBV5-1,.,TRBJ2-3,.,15,CASSLVQPSTDTQYF,TGCGCCAGCAGCTTGGTTCAGCCAAGCACAGATACGCAGTATTTT
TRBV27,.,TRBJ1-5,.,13,CASGLDRRQPQHF,TGTGCCAGCGGTTTGGATCGGAGGCAGCCCCAGCATTTT
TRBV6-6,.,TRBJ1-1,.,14,CASSQSGVNTEAFF,TGTGCCAGCAGCCAATCGGGAGTGAACACTGAAGCTTTCTTT
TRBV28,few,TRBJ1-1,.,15,CASSLRGQGNTEAFF,TGTGCCAGCAGTTTAAGAGGGCAGGGGAACACTGAAGCTTTCTTT
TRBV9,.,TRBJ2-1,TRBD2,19,CASSVGLAGRRASYNEQFF,TGTGCCAGCAGCGTAGGACTAGCGGGAAGACGAGCCTCCTACAATGAGCAGTTCTTC
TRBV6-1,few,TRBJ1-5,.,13,CASSLTVLQPQHF,TGTGCCAGCAGTCTAACAGTCCTCCAGCCCCAGCATTTT
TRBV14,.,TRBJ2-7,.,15,CASSQAGGGGHEQYF,TGTGCCAGCAGCCAAGCGGGAGGAGGGGGTCACGAGCAGTACTTC
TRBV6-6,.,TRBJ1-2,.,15,CASSYWVDSNYGYTF,TGTGCCAGCAGTTATTGGGTGGATTCTAACTATGGCTACACCTTC
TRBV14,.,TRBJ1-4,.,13,CASSRRQNEKLFF,TGTGCCAGCAGCAGGAGGCAGAATGAAAAACTGTTTTTT
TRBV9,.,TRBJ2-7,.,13,CASSLTHGGEQYF,TGTGCCAGCAGCCTTACCCACGGGGGCGAGCAGTACTTC
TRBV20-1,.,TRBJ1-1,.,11,CCSYRNTEAFF,TGCTGTTCTTACAGGAACACTGAAGCTTTCTTT
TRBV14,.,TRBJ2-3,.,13,CASSLARGDTQYF,TGTGCCAGCAGCCTGGCGCGAGGGGATACGCAGTATTTT
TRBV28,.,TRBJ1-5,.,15,CASNQRGVISQPQHF,TGTGCCAGCAACCAGAGAGGGGTTATAAGTCAGCCCCAGCATTTT
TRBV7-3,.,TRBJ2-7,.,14,CASSPGAGTYEQYF,TGTGCCAGCAGCCCGGGGGCTGGAACCTACGAGCAGTACTTC
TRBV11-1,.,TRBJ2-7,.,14,CASSSPGQSYEQYF,TGTGCCAGCAGCTCGCCGGGACAAAGCTACGAGCAGTACTTC
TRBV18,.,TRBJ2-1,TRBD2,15,CASSPGLAEYNEQFF,TGTGCCAGCTCACCGGGACTAGCGGAGTACAATGAGCAGTTCTTC
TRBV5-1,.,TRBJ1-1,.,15,CASSGGTAGNTEAFF,TGCGCCAGCAGCGGCGGGACCGCAGGGAACACTGAAGCTTTCTTT
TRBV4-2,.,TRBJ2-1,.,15,CASSEYPGSYNEQFF,TGTGCCAGCAGCGAGTACCCGGGGAGCTACAATGAGCAGTTCTTC
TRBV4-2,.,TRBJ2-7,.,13,CASSRTNSYEQYF,TGTGCCAGCAGCCGGACTAACTCCTACGAGCAGTACTTC
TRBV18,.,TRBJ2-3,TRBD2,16,CASSPILAGSTDTQYF,TGTGCCAGCTCACCCATACTAGCGGGATCGACAGATACGCAGTATTTT
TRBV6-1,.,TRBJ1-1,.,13,CASTPGTDTEAFF,TGTGCCAGCACTCCAGGGACGGACACTGAAGCTTTCTTT
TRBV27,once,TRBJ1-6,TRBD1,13,CASRATGRSPLHF,TGTGCCAGCAGGGCGACAGGGCGGAGTCCCCTCCACTTT
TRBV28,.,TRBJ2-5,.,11,CASNFWGEQYF,TGTGCCAGCAACTTCTGGGGGGAGCAGTACTTC
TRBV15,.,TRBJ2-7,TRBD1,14,CATSRDGQGWGQYF,TGTGCCACCAGCAGAGATGGACAGGGTTGGGGGCAGTACTTC
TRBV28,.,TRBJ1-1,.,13,CASSLGGGTEAFF,TGTGCCAGCAGTTTAGGGGGAGGCACTGAAGCTTTCTTT
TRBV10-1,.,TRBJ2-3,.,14,CASSDQARTDTQYF,TGCGCCAGCAGTGACCAGGCTCGCACAGATACGCAGTATTTT
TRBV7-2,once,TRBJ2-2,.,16,CASSRSSRADTGELFF,TGTGCCAGCAGCCGTTCTTCGAGGGCCGACACCGGGGAGCTGTTTTTT
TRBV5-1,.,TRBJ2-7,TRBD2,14,CASSLGLAGVSQYF,TGCGCCAGCAGCTTGGGACTAGCGGGAGTATCGCAGTACTTC
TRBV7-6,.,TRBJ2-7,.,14,CASSSSTANYEQYF,TGTGCCAGCAGCTCGTCGACTGCCAACTACGAGCAGTACTTC
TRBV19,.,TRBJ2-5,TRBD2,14,CASSGRGGLETQYF,TGTGCCAGTAGTGGCCGGGGGGGTTTGGAGACCCAGTACTTC
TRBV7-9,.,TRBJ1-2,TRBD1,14,CASSATTGGEGYTF,TGTGCCAGCAGCGCCACGACAGGGGGTGAGGGCTACACCTTC
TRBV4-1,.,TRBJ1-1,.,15,CASSQDVSQIREAFF,TGCGCCAGCAGCCAAGATGTGAGCCAGATCCGTGAAGCTTTCTTT
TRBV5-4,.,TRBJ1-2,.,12,CASSLTLSGYTF,TGTGCCAGCAGCTTGACGTTGAGTGGCTACACCTTC
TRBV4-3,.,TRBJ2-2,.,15,CASSQVYGNTGGLFF,TGCGCCAGCAGCCAAGTCTACGGAAACACCGGGGGGCTGTTTTTT
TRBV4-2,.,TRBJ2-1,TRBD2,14,CASSPGLADNEQFF,TGTGCCAGCAGTCCGGGACTAGCAGACAATGAGCAGTTCTTC
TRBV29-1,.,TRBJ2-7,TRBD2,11,CSVAGGYEQYF,TGCAGCGTAGCGGGAGGGTACGAGCAGTACTTC
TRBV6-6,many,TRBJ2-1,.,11,CASSAFNEQFF,TGTGCCAGCAGTGCCTTCAATGAGCAGTTCTTC
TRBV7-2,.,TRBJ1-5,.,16,CASSPMGRGVNQPQHF,TGTGCCAGCAGCCCAATGGGCAGGGGAGTCAATCAGCCCCAGCATTTT
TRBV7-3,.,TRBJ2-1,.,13,CASSPTTANEQFF,TGTGCCAGCAGCCCGACTACAGCCAATGAGCAGTTCTTC
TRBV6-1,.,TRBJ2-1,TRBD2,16,CASSEIRTSGYNEQFF,TGTGCCAGCAGTGAAATAAGGACTAGCGGTTACAATGAGCAGTTCTTC
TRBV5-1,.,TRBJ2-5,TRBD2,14,CASSSPSGSETQYF,TGCGCCAGCAGCTCCCCTAGCGGGAGTGAGACCCAGTACTTC
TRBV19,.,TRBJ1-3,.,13,CASSPNPGNTIYF,TGTGCCAGTAGTCCCAACCCTGGAAACACCATATATTTT
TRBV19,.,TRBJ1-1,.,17,CASSTQKYRDSYTEAFF,TGTGCCAGTAGTACACAAAAATACAGGGATAGTTACACTGAAGCTTTCTTT
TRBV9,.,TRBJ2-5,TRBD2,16,CASSPAGTAAGETQYF,TGTGCCAGCAGCCCAGCCGGGACCGCAGCGGGGGAGACCCAGTACTTC
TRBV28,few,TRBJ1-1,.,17,CASIIGGADSMNTEAFF,TGTGCCAGCATCATAGGGGGGGCAGATAGCATGAACACTGAAGCTTTCTTT
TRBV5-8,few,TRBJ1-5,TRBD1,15,CASSIGQGVHQPQHF,TGTGCCAGCAGCATAGGACAGGGAGTACATCAGCCCCAGCATTTT
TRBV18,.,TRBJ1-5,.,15,CASSPQSGSGWPQHF,TGTGCCAGCTCACCACAGTCCGGTAGCGGGTGGCCCCAGCATTTT